This T cell receptor beta chain was documented in a study of beta chain features in type 1 diabetes. The study, taken as a whole, reports: Reduced insertions and increased deletions marked VDJ junctions in type 1 diabetes patients.

In this sample, this clone turned up a few times. The antigen is undetermined. V dropped 1 base and J dropped 0 bases, with 6 bases sitting between them. Looked up from germline, CDR1 is GTSNPN and CDR2 is SVGIG (reference sequence). This CDR3 has 14 amino acids. TCRB transcripts that were expressed got sequenced, as all of the isolated RNA had been reverse transcribed. The method was immunoSEQ multiplex PCR; TCRdb's version includes in-frame clones alone and lacks a portion of them. This repertoire shows around 400,000 clones, around 12% found once; its top ten account for approximately 0.015%. The TCR was taken from a man between 18 and 35 years old in good health. The rearrangement uses TRBV30 and TRBJ2-2; D uncertain. The sequencing sample was made of naive CD4+ T cells from blood. CDR3 nucleotides: TGTGCCTGGAGTGGCGGATCGAACACCGGGGAGCTGTTTTTT. Amino acids: CAWSGGSNTGELFF.